The table lists the clone carrying this T cell receptor beta chain with a few counts. Quantitative barcoded 5'-RACE was used to prepare TCR beta libraries. Each CDR3 protein gets one entry after TCRdb re-called the 5' RACE reads with MiXCR. The sample has 380,000 or so distinct CDR3 sequences, 20% seen once. Trimming cost V 3 bases and J 6 bases; bases outside gene matches: 7. Germline values: CDR1 KGHDR, CDR2 SFDVKD. This CDR3 contains 16 residues. This specimen belongs to a study of CD8 T cells in ankylosing spondylitis. This chain joins TRBV24-1 and TRBJ2-2; the match to TRBD1 covers 9 bases. The sequence derives from a male donor with ankylosing spondylitis or in good health (not recorded which). The sample consisted of blood, either unsorted or a sorted T cell fraction (not recorded which). Written as DNA, the CDR3 is TGTGCCACCAGTGATCGGGACAGGGAGGGCTCCGGGGAGCTGTTTTTT. It specifies CATSDRDREGSGELFF.